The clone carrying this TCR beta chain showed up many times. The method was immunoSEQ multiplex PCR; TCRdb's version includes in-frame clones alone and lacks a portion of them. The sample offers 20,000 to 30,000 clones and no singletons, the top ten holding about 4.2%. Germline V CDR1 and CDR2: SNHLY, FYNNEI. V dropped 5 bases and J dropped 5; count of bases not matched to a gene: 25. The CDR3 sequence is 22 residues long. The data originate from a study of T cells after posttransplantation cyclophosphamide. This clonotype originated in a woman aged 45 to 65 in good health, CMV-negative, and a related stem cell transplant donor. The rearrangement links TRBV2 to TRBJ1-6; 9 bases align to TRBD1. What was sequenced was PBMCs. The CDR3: CASSLQLFRDRDNRRNNSPLHF. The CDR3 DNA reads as TGTGCCAGCAGTCTACAACTTTTCCGGGACAGGGATAACCGCCGAAATAATTCACCCCTCCACTTT. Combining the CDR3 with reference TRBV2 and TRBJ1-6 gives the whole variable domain EPEVTQTPSHQVTQMGQEVILRCVPISNHLYFYWYRQILGQKVEFLVSFYNNEISEKSEIFDDQFSVERPDGSNFTLKIRSTKLEDSAMYFCASSLQLFRDRDNRRNNSPLHFGNGTRLTVT.